This T cell receptor (beta chain) was sequenced for a study of control samples from healthy donors and cancer patients. This clone was seen more than once but under ten times. The protocol was immunoSEQ multiplex PCR, while the TCRdb copy is restricted to in-frame clones and leaves out a portion. Altogether tens of thousands of clones are present, around 81% being singletons, with the ten largest covering 15% to 20%. CDR1 and CDR2 from the germline V gene are MGHDK and SYGVNS. The CDR3 runs to 15 residues. V lost 4 bases and J lost 5, with 18 bases in between. The receptor was derived from a man aged 30 to 39 in good health. This chain joins TRBV25-1 and TRBJ2-7, with TRBD2 as a possible D gene (5 bases). Sequences were obtained from blood. DNA of the CDR3: TGTGCCAGCAGTGTCCGGTTGGGTTCGGGAAACGAGCAGTACTTC. Amino acid sequence: CASSVRLGSGNEQYF.